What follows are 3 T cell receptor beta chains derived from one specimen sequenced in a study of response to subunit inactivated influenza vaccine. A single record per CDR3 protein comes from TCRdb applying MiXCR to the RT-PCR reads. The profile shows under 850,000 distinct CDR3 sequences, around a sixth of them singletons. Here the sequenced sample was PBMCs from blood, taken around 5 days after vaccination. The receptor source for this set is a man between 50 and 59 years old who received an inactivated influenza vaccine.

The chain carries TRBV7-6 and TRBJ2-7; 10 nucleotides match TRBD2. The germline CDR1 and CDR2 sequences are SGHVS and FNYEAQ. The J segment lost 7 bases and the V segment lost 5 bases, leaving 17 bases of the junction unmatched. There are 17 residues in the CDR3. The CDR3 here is CASSVLTSGSLIVEQYF. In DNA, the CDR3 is TGTGCCAGCAGCGTCCTGACTAGCGGGTCCCTAATCGTAGAGCAGTACTTC. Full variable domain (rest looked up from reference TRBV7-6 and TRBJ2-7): GAGVSQSPRYKVTKRGQDVALRCDPISGHVSLYWYRQALGQGPEFLTYFNYEAQQDKSGLPNDRFSAERPEGSISTLTIQRTEQRDSAMYRCASSVLTSGSLIVEQYFGPGTRLTVT.

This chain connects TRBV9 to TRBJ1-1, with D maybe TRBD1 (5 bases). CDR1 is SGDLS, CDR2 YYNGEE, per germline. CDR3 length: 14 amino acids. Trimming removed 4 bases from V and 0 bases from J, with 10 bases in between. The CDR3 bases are TGTGCCAGCAGCCCCGTGACAGTGAACACTGAAGCTTTCTTT. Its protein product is CASSPVTVNTEAFF.

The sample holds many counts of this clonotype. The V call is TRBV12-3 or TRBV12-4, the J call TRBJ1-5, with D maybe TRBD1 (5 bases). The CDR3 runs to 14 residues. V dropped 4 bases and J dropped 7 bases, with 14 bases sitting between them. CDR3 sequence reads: CASSSPGLRQPQHF. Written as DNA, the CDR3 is TGTGCCAGCAGTTCTCCGGGACTAAGGCAGCCCCAGCATTTT.